Sequencing of this T cell receptor (beta chain) was carried out in a study of radiotherapy plus CTLA-4 blockade in lung cancer. Study-wide context: Objective responses arose in roughly 18% of patients, and around 32% experienced disease control.

Study-wide findings and caveats: The study found tumor-derived TCR clones expanded in blood after radiotherapy plus ipilimumab. Early clonal dynamics of blood T cells, together with interferon-beta, were reported as the best response predictor.

Profiled with immunoSEQ multiplex PCR; TCRdb holds only in-frame clones, not every one. The data hold tens of thousands of clones, with approximately 80% observed a single time. In the case of this clone: The target antigen is unknown.

The V and J ends lost 4 bases and 4 bases respectively, with 17 bases between them. CDR1 and CDR2 (germline): MDHEN, SYDVKM. The CDR3 sequence is 15 residues long. Each patient with chemo-refractory metastatic non-small-cell lung cancer was treated with focal radiation plus CTLA-4 blockade using ipilimumab. V gene TRBV28 combines with J gene TRBJ2-7; TRBD2 is a possible D gene (6 bases). The TCR comes from a human donor with non-small cell lung cancer whose response to radiotherapy plus ipilimumab could not be evaluated. Material: peripheral blood, obtained from a patient treated with radiotherapy plus ipilimumab. Here the CDR3 reads CASSSPGRGKYEQYF. CDR3 nucleotides: TGTGCCAGCAGTTCTCCGGGACGGGGGAAGTACGAGCAGTACTTC.